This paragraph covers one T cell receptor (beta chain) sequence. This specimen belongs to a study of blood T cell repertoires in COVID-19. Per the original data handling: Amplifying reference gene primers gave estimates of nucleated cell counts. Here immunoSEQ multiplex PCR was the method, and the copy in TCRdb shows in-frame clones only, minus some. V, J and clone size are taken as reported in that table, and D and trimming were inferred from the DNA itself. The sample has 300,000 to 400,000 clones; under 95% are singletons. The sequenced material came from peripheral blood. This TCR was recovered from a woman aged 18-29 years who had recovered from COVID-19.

The CDR3 bases are TGTGCCAGCAGCCCGCCCCCCGGGACTAGCGGGAGGGGCTCCTACAATGAGCAGTTCTTC. It is translated as CASSPPPGTSGRGSYNEQFF. The V call is TRBV5-4, the J call TRBJ2-1, with TRBD2 matching 16 bases. J lost 0 bases, V lost 4 bases, and 10 bases had no gene match. Germline V gives CDR1 SGHNT, CDR2 YYREEE (reference sequence). This CDR3 has 20 residues.